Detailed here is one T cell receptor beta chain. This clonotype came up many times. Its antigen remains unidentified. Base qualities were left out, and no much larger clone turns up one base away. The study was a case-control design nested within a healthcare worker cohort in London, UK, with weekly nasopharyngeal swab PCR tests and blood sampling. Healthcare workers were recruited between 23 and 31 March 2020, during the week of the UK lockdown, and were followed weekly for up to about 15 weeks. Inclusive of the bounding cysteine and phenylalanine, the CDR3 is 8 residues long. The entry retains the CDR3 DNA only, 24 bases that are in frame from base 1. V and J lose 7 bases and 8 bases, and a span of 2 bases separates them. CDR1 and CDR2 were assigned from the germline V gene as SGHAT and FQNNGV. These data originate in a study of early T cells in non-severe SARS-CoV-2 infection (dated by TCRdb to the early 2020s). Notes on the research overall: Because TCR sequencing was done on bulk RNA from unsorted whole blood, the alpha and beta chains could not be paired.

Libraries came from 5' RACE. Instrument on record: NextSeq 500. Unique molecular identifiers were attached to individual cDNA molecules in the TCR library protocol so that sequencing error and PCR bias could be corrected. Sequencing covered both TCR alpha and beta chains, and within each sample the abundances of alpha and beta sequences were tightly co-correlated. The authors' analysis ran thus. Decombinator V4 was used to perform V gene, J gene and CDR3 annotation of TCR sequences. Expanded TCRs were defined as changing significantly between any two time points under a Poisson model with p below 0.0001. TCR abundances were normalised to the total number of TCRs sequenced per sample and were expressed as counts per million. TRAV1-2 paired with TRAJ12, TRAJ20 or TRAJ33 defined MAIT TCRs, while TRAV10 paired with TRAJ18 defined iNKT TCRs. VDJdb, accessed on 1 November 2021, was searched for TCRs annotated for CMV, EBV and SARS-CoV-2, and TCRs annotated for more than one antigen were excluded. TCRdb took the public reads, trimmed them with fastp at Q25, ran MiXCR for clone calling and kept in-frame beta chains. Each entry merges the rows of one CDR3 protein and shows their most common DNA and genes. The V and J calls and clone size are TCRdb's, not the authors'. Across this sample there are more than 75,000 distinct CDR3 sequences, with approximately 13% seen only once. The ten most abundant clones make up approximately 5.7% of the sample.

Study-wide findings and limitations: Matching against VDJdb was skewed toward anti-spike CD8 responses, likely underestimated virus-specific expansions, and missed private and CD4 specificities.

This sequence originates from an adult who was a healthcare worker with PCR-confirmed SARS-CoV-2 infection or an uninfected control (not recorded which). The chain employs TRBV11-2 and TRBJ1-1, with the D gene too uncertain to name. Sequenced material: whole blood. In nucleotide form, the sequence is TGTGCCAGCACCGAAGCTTTCTTT. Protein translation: CASTEAFF.